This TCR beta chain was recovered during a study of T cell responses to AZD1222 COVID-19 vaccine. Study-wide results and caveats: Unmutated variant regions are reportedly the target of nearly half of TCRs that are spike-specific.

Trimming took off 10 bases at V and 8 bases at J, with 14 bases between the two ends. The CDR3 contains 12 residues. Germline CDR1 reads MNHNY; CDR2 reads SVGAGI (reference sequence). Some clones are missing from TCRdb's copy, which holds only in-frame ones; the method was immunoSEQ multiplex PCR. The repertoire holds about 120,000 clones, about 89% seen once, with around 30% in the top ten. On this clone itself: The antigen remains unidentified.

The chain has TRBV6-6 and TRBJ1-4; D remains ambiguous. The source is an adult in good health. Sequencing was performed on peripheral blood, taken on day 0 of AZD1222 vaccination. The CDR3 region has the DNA TGTGCCACCGGAGGCATAAAAGAAAAACTGTTTTTT. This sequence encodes CATGGIKEKLFF.